The clone carrying this T cell receptor beta chain was seen at least ten times. Its matching antigen is unknown. These data come from a study of Graves' ophthalmopathy and Graves' hyperthyroidism. Study-wide results and caveats: Most expanded thyroid clonotypes above 0.001 frequency also appeared in blood. A 13-signature model separated ophthalmopathy from stable hyperthyroidism, about 90% sensitivity, approximately 80% specificity.

The authors amplified TCR beta CDR3 regions, and they did so from RNA transcripts for repertoire sequencing. First-round RT-PCR relied on HTBI primers, and a second-round multiplex PCR came next. TCRdb recomputed calls from the multiplex PCR reads with MiXCR, one row per CDR3 protein. The table lists roughly 400,000 distinct CDR3 sequences, roughly 14% of them singletons. Stable hyperthyroidism was defined by absence of ophthalmopathy within 18 months of follow-up. Trimming left V 8 bases short and J 0 bases short, with 7 bases between. CDR3 length: 12 residues. Germline V gene lookup returns CDR1 MNHEY and CDR2 SVGAGI.

This chain uses TRBV6-5 with TRBJ1-1; D is unclear. The receptor was derived from a woman between 18 and 29 years old with stable Graves' hyperthyroidism. The sequenced sample consisted of peripheral blood. The CDR3 sequence: CASQQMNTEAFF. The CDR3 DNA reads as TGTGCCAGCCAGCAAATGAACACTGAAGCTTTCTTT.